This T cell receptor (beta chain) stems from a study of CD8 T cells in ankylosing spondylitis. About this clonotype: Its antigen is still unknown. Mismatch with germline at one junction end may stem from a read error.

TCRdb reprocessed the 5' RACE reads with MiXCR, giving one entry per CDR3 protein. The data show 200,000 to 250,000 distinct CDR3 sequences, around 18% seen once. Study-wide results and limits: A motif in TCR beta, a set of under ten highly homologous variants, appeared characteristic of ankylosing spondylitis blood.

The sample taken for sequencing was blood, either unsorted or a sorted T cell fraction (not recorded which). The sequence was obtained from a male donor with ankylosing spondylitis.

The CDR3 protein is CASTQEVAAKNIQYF. The DNA for the CDR3 is TGTGCCAGCACCCAAGAGGTGGCAGCCAAAAACATTCAGTACTTC. The gene calls are TRBV3-1 and TRBJ2-4; D not resolved. CDR3 length equals 15 residues. Germline CDR1 and CDR2: LGHDT and YNNKEL (reference sequence).